The clone carrying this T cell receptor beta chain has only a few counts. Its cognate antigen is unknown. V was pared by 1 base and J by 1 base, with 7 bases between. Germline CDR1 reads LNHDA; CDR2 reads SQIVND (reference sequence). The CDR3 has 14 amino acids. The data are from a study of T cell repertoires in cytomegalovirus infection. Overall study: TCR beta signatures that were public indicated CMV infection and matching HLA type. General study points: Summed public TCR beta family frequency identified CMV carriers bearing the relevant HLA. Clonotypes of TCR beta that were HLA-C-restricted and CMV-specific dominated the ex vivo response.

TCRdb independently ran MiXCR on the reads; one entry per CDR3 protein. This sample yields around 770,000 distinct CDR3 sequences, of which roughly 28% are seen a single time; less than 15% belongs to the top ten. Sequences were derived from cultured CD8+ T cells from PBMCs, sampled from culture after CMV antigen stimulation. This TCR came from a human donor in good health (CMV status not recorded). Some clones in this sample may be carry-over from other donors' samples. The chain employs TRBV19 and TRBJ1-1, with D unclear. The CDR3 DNA sequence: TGTGCCAGTAGTATAGTGCCGGGGAACACTGAAGCTTTCTTT. Protein sequence: CASSIVPGNTEAFF.